This T cell receptor (beta chain) came from a study of tumor and adjacent non-tumor tissue in lung cancer. The CDR3 covers 13 residues. CDR1 and CDR2 from the germline V gene are SQVTM and ANQGSEA. Trimming cost V 6 bases and J 10 bases, with 22 bases left between them. Findings and limits, study-wide: Patients with more diverse tumor TCRs had worse survival.

Three rounds of nested PCR, following a modified ARM-PCR protocol, produced the TCRbeta library. TCRdb reanalysed the multiplex PCR reads using MiXCR and keeps one entry per CDR3 protein. This table holds about 80,000 distinct CDR3 sequences, roughly 80% found once. For this clonotype: No antigen is known for it.

No cell sorting was done before RNA was extracted from the tissue. More than 3 cm separated this lung sample from the edge of the tumor. The specimen was distant non-tumor lung tissue. This chain joins TRBV29-1 and TRBJ2-7; perhaps TRBD2 as D (6 bases). This clonotype was sampled from a man in his 60s with non-small cell lung cancer. Here the CDR3 reads CSVRTNGSPEQYF. DNA of the CDR3: TGCAGCGTGAGGACTAACGGGAGCCCCGAACAGTACTTC.